A selection of T cell receptor beta chains follows, all from one sample in a study of PD-1 blockade in classical Hodgkin lymphoma. Method: immunoSEQ multiplex PCR; TCRdb's copy keeps in-frame clones and lacks some. The data contain more than 20,000 clones, less than 95% of them singletons. The specimen sequenced was peripheral blood mononuclear cells (PBMCs). These receptors originate from a human donor with classical Hodgkin lymphoma. CDR3s include the opening cysteine and the closing phenylalanine or tryptophan. Fields, in order: CDR3 protein, CDR3 DNA, J gene, D gene, V gene, clone size. The D gene is left open where the match is weak. Rows may omit the clone size; those that give it use once, few, many or a size class.

CASSDRGSSYNEQFF TGTGCCAGTAGCGACAGGGGAAGCTCCTACAATGAGCAGTTCTTC TRBJ2-1 TRBD1 TRBV19 .
CASSQGPQRGGADTQYF TGTGCCAGCAGCCAAGGTCCCCAGCGGGGGGGCGCAGATACGCAGTATTTT TRBJ2-3 TRBD2 TRBV4-2 .
CASSSGSKNIQYF TGTGCCAGCAGCTCCGGGTCCAAAAACATTCAGTACTTC TRBJ2-4 . TRBV5-5 .
CAISESRPQGGNTIYF TGTGCCATCAGTGAGTCTCGGCCTCAGGGGGGAAACACCATATATTTT TRBJ1-3 . TRBV10-3 .
CASARTEVYEQYF TGTGCCAGCGCCAGGACGGAAGTCTACGAGCAGTACTTC TRBJ2-7 . TRBV6-5 .
CACTGTQNYGYTF TGTGCCTGTACAGGGACTCAAAACTATGGCTACACCTTC TRBJ1-2 . TRBV30 .
CASSVFGQRYNSPLHF TGTGCCAGCAGTGTTTTTGGACAGCGCTATAATTCACCCCTCCACTTT TRBJ1-6 . TRBV2 .
CAWDLGYTDTQYF TGTGCCTGGGACCTTGGATACACAGATACGCAGTATTTT TRBJ2-3 . TRBV30 once
CASSESRGQGGYEAFF TGCGCCAGCAGTGAGTCACGGGGACAGGGAGGCTATGAAGCTTTCTTT TRBJ1-1 TRBD1 TRBV10-2 .
CASSDLSLLHF TGTGCCAGCAGTGATCTAAGTCTCCTCCACTTT TRBJ1-6 . TRBV25-1 .
CASGTRDNEKLFF TGTGCCAGCGGGACTCGAGATAATGAAAAACTGTTTTTT TRBJ1-4 . TRBV5-4 .
CASSPTGQTDYGYTF TGTGCCAGCTCACCAACGGGACAGACCGACTATGGCTACACCTTC TRBJ1-2 TRBD1 TRBV18 .
CASSLGVGIFREQYF TGTGCCAGCAGCCTAGGGGTAGGGATCTTCAGGGAGCAGTACTTC TRBJ2-7 . TRBV11-2 .
CTSSTDRDTEAFF TGTACCAGTAGTACAGACAGAGACACTGAAGCTTTCTTT TRBJ1-1 . TRBV19 .
CASSALGGAGADTQYF TGTGCCAGCAGTGCCCTCGGGGGGGCTGGGGCAGATACGCAGTATTTT TRBJ2-3 TRBD2 TRBV6-4 .
CSAEDWEGPDYGYTF TGCAGCGCCGAGGATTGGGAGGGACCCGACTATGGCTACACCTTC TRBJ1-2 . TRBV29-1 .
CASRRDRPAYEQYF TGTGCCAGCAGACGGGACCGCCCCGCCTACGAGCAGTACTTC TRBJ2-7 . TRBV5-4 .
CASSLSRGQGAAGYTF TGTGCCAGCAGCTTAAGTAGGGGACAGGGGGCGGCTGGCTACACCTTC TRBJ1-2 TRBD1 TRBV7-9 .
CSVVGDAARDRGAYTQYF TGCAGCGTTGTGGGAGACGCCGCCCGGGACAGGGGTGCATATACGCAGTATTTT TRBJ2-3 TRBD1 TRBV29-1 .
CASSFGTPGGGYTF TGTGCCAGCAGCTTCGGGACACCCGGAGGCGGCTACACCTTC TRBJ1-2 . TRBV7-6 .
CAIDRGRGELFF TGTGCCATCGACCGTGGCCGGGGGGAGCTGTTTTTT TRBJ2-2 . TRBV19 few
CASSSDRGLYEQYF TGTGCCAGCAGCTCCGACAGGGGGCTCTACGAGCAGTACTTC TRBJ2-7 TRBD1 TRBV6-5 .
CASSQAARQGASYTF TGCGCCAGCAGCCAAGCCGCCCGACAGGGGGCAAGCTACACCTTC TRBJ1-2 TRBD1 TRBV4-3 .
CASSPRQGKQPQHF TGTGCCAGCAGCCCCCGGCAGGGCAAGCAGCCCCAGCATTTT TRBJ1-5 . TRBV2 .
CASSLKNPISGANVLTF TGTGCCAGCTCCCTTAAGAACCCCATCTCTGGGGCCAACGTCCTGACTTTC TRBJ2-6 . TRBV18 .
CASTRRALASTDTQYF TGTGCCAGTACCCGACGGGCACTTGCTAGCACAGATACGCAGTATTTT TRBJ2-3 . TRBV19 .
CASRGTRRISGNTIYF TGTGCCAGCAGGGGAACCCGACGGATCTCTGGAAACACCATATATTTT TRBJ1-3 . TRBV28 .
CASSLGVWQNNEQFF TGTGCCAGCAGCTTGGGGGTATGGCAGAACAATGAGCAGTTCTTC TRBJ2-1 . TRBV7-2 .
CASRKTMNTEAFF TGTGCCAGCAGAAAGACCATGAACACTGAAGCTTTCTTT TRBJ1-1 . TRBV11-2 .
CASSSVLGGPRDGYTF TGTGCCAGCAGTTCAGTACTCGGAGGGCCCAGGGATGGCTACACCTTC TRBJ1-2 . TRBV6-5 .
CASSWDTQETQYF TGTGCCAGCAGCTGGGACACCCAAGAGACCCAGTACTTC TRBJ2-5 . TRBV11-1 .
CASSVEGYPMKGEQFF TGTGCCAGCAGCGTAGAGGGCTATCCGATGAAGGGTGAGCAGTTCTTC TRBJ2-1 . TRBV9 .
CASTLTGRQDHNSPLHF TGTGCCAGCACCTTAACTGGCCGACAGGACCATAATTCACCCCTCCACTTT TRBJ1-6 . TRBV28 few
CASSIQTGNIQYF TGTGCCAGCAGTATTCAGACTGGGAACATTCAGTACTTC TRBJ2-4 . TRBV28 .
CASSSGRGPTDTQYF TGTGCCAGCAGTAGCGGCAGGGGGCCGACAGATACGCAGTATTTT TRBJ2-3 TRBD1 TRBV25-1 .
CASSLSLGGGATEAFF TGCGCCAGCAGCTTGTCCCTGGGGGGAGGGGCCACTGAAGCTTTCTTT TRBJ1-1 . TRBV5-1 few
CASSPSAGGISYEQYF TGCGCCAGCAGCCCGTCGGCAGGGGGAATTTCCTACGAGCAGTACTTC TRBJ2-7 TRBD1 TRBV5-1 .
CASSIQGGSNQPQHF TGCGCCAGCAGCATACAGGGGGGTAGCAATCAGCCCCAGCATTTT TRBJ1-5 TRBD1 TRBV5-1 .
CASSLEGRNEKLFF TGCGCCAGCAGCTTGGAAGGGAGAAACGAAAAACTGTTTTTT TRBJ1-4 . TRBV5-1 .
CASSLETSRTYEQYF TGTGCCAGCAGCTTAGAGACTAGCCGAACCTACGAGCAGTACTTC TRBJ2-7 TRBD2 TRBV7-2 .
CASSGTGGREQYF TGTGCCAGTAGCGGGACAGGGGGTCGCGAGCAGTACTTC TRBJ2-7 TRBD1 TRBV19 .
CASSPRTGENTGELFF TGTGCCAGTAGTCCCCGGACAGGAGAGAACACCGGGGAGCTGTTTTTT TRBJ2-2 TRBD1 TRBV19 .
CASSLASGIQPQHF TGTGCCAGCAGCTTGGCGTCTGGTATTCAGCCCCAGCATTTT TRBJ1-5 . TRBV5-6 .
CASSPGTSFGAFF TGTGCCAGCAGCCCCGGGACTTCTTTTGGGGCTTTCTTT TRBJ1-1 . TRBV27 once
CASSKGGFSFYGYTF TGTGCCAGCAGCAAGGGCGGTTTCTCCTTTTATGGCTACACCTTC TRBJ1-2 . TRBV21-1 .
CASSARALSHEQYF TGTGCCAGCAGTGCCAGAGCGTTGAGCCACGAGCAGTACTTC TRBJ2-7 . TRBV6-1 .
CASSEGQRTSGNTIYF TGTGCCAGCAGTGAAGGGCAGCGCACCTCTGGAAACACCATATATTTT TRBJ1-3 . TRBV2 .